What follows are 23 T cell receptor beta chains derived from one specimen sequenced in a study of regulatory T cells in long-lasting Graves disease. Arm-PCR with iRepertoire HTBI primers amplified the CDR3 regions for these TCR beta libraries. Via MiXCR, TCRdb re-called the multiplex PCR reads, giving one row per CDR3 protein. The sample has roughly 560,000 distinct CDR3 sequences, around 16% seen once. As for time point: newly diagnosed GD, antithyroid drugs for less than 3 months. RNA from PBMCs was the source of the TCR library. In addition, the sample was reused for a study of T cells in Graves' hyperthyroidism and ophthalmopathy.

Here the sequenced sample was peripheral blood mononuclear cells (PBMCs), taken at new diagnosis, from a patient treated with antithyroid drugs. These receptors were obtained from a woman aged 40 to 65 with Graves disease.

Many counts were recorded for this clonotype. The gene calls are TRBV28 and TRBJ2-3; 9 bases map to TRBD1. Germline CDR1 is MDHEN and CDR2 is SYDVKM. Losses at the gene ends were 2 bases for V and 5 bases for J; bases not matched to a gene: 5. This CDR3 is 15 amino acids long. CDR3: CASSLRGQGKDTQYF. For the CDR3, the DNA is TGTGCCAGCAGTTTAAGGGGACAGGGTAAAGATACGCAGTATTTT.

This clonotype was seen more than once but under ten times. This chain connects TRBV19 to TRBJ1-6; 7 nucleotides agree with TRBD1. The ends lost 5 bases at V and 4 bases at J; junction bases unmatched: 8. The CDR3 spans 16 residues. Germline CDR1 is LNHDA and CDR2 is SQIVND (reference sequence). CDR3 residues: CASSPRTGEYNSPLHF. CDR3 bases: TGTGCCAGTAGTCCAAGGACAGGAGAATATAATTCACCCCTCCACTTT.

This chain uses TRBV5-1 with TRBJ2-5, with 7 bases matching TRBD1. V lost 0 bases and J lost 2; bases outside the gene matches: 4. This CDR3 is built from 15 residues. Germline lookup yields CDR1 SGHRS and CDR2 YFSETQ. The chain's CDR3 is CASSLEPGQQETQYF. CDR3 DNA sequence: TGCGCCAGCAGCTTGGAACCGGGACAGCAAGAGACCCAGTACTTC.

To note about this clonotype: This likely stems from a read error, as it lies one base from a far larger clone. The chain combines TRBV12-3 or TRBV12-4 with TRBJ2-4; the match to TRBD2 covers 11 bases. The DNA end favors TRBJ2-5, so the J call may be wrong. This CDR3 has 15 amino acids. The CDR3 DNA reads TGTGCCAGCAGTACGGGACTAGCGGCACAAGAGACCCAGTACTTC. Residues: CASSTGLAAQETQYF.

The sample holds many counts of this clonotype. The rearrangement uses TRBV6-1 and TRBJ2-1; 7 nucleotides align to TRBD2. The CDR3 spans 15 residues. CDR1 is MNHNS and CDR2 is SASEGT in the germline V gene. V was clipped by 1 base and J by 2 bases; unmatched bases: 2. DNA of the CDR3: TGTGCCAGCAGTGAAGTTGGGGGGGCCTACAATGAGCAGTTCTTC. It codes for CASSEVGGAYNEQFF.

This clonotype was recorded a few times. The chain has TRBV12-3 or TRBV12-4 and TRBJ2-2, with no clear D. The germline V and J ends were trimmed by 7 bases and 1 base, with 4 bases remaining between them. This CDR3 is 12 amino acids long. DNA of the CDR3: TGTGCCAGCAACGGGAACACCGGGGAGCTGTTTTTT. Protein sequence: CASNGNTGELFF.

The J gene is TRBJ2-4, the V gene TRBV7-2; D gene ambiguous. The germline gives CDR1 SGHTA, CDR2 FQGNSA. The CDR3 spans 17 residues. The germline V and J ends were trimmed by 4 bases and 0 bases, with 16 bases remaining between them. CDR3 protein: CASSSVGGPLAKNIQYF. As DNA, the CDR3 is TGTGCCAGCAGCTCTGTGGGCGGCCCACTAGCCAAAAACATTCAGTACTTC.

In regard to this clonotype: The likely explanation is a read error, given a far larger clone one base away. The CDR3 protein is CASSSQGPGTQYF. For the CDR3, the DNA is TGTGCCAGCAGCTCACAAGGACCAGGTACGCAGTATTTT. This chain joins TRBV2 and TRBJ2-3; no reliable D call. Per germline, CDR1 SNHLY and CDR2 FYNNEI. V lost 6 bases and J 8 bases, leaving 15 bases between the germline ends. CDR3 size: 13 residues.

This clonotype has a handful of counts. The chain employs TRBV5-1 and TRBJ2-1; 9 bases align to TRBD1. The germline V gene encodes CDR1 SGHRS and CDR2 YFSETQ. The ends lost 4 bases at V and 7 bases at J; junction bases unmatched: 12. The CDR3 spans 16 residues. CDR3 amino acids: CASSPGPGQGPNEQFF. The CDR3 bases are TGCGCCAGCAGCCCGGGGCCGGGACAGGGACCGAATGAGCAGTTCTTC.

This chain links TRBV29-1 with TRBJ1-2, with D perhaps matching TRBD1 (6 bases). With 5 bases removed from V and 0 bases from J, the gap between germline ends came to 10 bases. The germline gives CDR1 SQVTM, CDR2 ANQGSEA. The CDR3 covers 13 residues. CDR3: CSVQQGPNYGYTF. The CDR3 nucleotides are TGCAGCGTTCAACAGGGCCCTAACTATGGCTACACCTTC.

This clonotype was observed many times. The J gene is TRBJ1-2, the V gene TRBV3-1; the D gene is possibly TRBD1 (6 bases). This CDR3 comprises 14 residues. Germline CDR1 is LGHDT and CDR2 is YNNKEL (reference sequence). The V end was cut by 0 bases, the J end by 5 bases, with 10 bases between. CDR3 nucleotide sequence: TGTGCCAGCAGCCAAGACCCAGGGGTGTATGGCTACACCTTC. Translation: CASSQDPGVYGYTF.

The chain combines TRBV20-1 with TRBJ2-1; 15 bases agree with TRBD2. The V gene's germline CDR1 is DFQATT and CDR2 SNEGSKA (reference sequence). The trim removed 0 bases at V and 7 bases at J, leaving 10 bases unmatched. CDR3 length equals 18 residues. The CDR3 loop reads CSARDLRTSGGARNEQFF. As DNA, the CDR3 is TGCAGTGCTAGAGATCTTCGGACTAGCGGGGGGGCCCGGAATGAGCAGTTCTTC.

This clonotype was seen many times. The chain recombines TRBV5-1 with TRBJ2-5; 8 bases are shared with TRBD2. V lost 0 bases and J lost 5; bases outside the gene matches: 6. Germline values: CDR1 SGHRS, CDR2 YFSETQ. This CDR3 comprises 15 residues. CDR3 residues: CASSLEGTRAETQYF. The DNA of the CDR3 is TGCGCCAGCAGCTTGGAAGGGACTAGGGCCGAGACCCAGTACTTC.

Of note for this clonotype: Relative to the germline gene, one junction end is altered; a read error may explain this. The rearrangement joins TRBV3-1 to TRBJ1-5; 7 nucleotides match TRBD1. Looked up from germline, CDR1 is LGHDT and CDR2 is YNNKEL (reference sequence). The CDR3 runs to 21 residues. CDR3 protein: CVSSPSGGLAQGRYSNQPQHF. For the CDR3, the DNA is TGTGTCAGCAGCCCCTCAGGGGGTCTGGCCCAGGGTCGGTATAGCAATCAGCCCCAGCATTTT.

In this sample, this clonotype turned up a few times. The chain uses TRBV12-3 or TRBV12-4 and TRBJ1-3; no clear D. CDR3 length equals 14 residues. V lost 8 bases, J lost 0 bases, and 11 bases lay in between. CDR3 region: CASGTPSSGNTIYF. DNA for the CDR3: TGTGCCAGCGGCACACCGAGCTCTGGAAACACCATATATTTT.

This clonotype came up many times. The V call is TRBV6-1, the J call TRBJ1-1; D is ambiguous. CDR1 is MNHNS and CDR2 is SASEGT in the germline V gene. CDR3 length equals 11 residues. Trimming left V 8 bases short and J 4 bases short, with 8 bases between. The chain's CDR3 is CASGLSTEAFF. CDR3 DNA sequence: TGTGCCAGCGGCCTCAGCACTGAAGCTTTCTTT.

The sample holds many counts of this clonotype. The CDR3: CASSFKPDAAGTDTQYF. CDR3 DNA: TGTGCCAGCAGCTTTAAGCCTGACGCGGCTGGGACAGATACGCAGTATTTT. V and J are TRBV7-3 and TRBJ2-3; no clear D gene. This CDR3 comprises 17 residues. The V end lost 3 bases, the J end lost 3 bases, and 19 bases lay between the germline ends. Germline CDR1 is SGHTA and CDR2 is FQGTGA.

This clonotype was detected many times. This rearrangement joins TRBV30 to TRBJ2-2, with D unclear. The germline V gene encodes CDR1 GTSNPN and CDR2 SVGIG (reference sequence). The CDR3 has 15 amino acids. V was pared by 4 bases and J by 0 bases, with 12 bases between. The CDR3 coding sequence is TGTGCCTGGAAACTGCTGGCAGCGAACACCGGGGAGCTGTTTTTT. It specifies CAWKLLAANTGELFF.

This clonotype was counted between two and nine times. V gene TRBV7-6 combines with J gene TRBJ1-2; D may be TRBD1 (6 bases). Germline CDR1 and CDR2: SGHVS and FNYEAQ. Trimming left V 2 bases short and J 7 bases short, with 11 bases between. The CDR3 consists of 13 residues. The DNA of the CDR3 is TGTGCCAGCAGCTTACAGGGGACGGGTGGCTACACCTTC. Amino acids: CASSLQGTGGYTF.

Written as DNA, the CDR3 is TGTGCCAGCAAGACAGGGTGGGGCTACACCTTC. It specifies CASKTGWGYTF. The chain employs TRBV28 and TRBJ1-2, with TRBD1 matching 7 bases. The germline V gene encodes CDR1 MDHEN and CDR2 SYDVKM. The length of the CDR3 is 11 residues. The V segment lost 7 bases and the J segment 8 bases; nucleotides outside the gene matches: 4.

CDR3 amino acids: CASSFGTSGLPLHF. CDR3 nucleotide sequence: TGTGCCAGCAGCTTCGGGACTTCAGGACTACCCCTCCACTTT. J is TRBJ1-6 and V is TRBV7-9; a possible D gene is TRBD1 (5 bases). The CDR3 is made up of 14 amino acids. Germline V CDR1 and CDR2: SEHNR, FQNEAQ (reference sequence). The V end lost 3 bases, the J end lost 12 bases, and 15 bases lay between the germline ends. Using reference TRBV7-9 and TRBJ1-6 for the parts outside the CDR3, the full variable domain is DTGVSQNPRHKITKRGQNVTFRCDPISEHNRLYWYRQTLGQGPEFLTYFQNEAQLEKSRLLSDRFSAERPKGSFSTLEIQRTEQGDSAMYLCASSFGTSGLPLHFGNGTRLTVT.

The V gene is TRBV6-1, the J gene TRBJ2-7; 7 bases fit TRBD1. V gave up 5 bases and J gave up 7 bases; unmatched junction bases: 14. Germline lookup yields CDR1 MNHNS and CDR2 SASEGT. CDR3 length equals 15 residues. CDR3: CASSTRERGHYEQYF. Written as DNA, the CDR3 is TGTGCCAGCAGTACCCGGGAAAGGGGGCATTATGAGCAGTACTTC.

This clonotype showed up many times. This CDR3 is CSARDSGQGDSSPLHF. The CDR3 nucleotides read TGCAGTGCTAGAGATAGCGGACAGGGGGACTCTTCACCCCTCCACTTT. This chain links TRBV20-1 with TRBJ1-6; 10 positions agree with TRBD1. The V and J ends lost 0 bases and 9 bases, in that order; junction bases with no gene match: 8. CDR1 DFQATT and CDR2 SNEGSKA come from the germline V gene (reference sequence). There are 16 residues in the CDR3.